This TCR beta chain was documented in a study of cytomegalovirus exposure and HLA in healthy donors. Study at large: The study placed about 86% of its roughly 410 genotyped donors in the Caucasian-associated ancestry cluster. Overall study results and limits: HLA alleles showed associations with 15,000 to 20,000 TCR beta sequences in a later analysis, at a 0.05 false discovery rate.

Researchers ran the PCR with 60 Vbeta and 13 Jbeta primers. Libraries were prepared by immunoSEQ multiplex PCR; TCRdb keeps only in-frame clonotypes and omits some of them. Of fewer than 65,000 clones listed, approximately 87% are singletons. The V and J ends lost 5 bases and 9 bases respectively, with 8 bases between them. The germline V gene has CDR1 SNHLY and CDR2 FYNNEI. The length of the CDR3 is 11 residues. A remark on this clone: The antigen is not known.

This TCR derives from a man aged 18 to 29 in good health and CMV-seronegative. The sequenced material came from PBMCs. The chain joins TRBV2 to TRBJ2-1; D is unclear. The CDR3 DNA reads TGTGCCAGCAGTTACAGTCCTGAGCAGTTCTTC. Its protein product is CASSYSPEQFF.